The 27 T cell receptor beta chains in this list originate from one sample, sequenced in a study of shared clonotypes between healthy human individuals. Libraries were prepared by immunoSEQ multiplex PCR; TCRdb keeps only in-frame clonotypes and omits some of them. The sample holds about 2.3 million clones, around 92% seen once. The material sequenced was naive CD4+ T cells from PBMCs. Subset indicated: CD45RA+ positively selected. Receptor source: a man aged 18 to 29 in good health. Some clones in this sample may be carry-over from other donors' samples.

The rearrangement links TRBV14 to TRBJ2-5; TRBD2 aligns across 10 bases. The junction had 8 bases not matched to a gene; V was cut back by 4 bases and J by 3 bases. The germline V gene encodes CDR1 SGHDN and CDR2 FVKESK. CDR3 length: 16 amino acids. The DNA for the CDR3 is TGTGCCAGCAGCCGGTCCTGGACTAGCGGAAAAGAGACCCAGTACTTC. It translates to CASSRSWTSGKETQYF.

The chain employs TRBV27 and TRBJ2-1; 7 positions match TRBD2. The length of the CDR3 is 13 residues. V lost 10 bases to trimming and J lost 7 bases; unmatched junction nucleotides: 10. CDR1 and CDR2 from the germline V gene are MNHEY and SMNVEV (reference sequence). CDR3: CATGRPTGNEQFF. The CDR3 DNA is TGTGCCACCGGGAGGCCTACGGGGAATGAGCAGTTCTTC.

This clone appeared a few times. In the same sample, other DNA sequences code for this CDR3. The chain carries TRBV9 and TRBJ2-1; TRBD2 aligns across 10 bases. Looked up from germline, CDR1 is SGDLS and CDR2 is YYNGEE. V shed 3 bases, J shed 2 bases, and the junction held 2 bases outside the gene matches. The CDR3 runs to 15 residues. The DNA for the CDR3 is TGTGCCAGCAGCGGGACTAGCGGCACCTACAATGAGCAGTTCTTC. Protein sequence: CASSGTSGTYNEQFF.

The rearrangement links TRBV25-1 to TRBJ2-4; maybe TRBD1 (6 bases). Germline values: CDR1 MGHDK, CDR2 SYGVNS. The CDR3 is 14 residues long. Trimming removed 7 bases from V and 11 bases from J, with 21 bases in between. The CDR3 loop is CASIGPRTERVQYF. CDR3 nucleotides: TGTGCCAGCATTGGACCCCGGACAGAGAGGGTTCAGTACTTC.

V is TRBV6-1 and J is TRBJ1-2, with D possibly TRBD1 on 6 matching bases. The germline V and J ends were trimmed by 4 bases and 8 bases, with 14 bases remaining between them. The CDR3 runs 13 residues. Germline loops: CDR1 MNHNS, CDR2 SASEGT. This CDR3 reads CASSGEQGSGYTF. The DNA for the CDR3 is TGTGCCAGCAGTGGGGAACAGGGAAGCGGCTACACCTTC.

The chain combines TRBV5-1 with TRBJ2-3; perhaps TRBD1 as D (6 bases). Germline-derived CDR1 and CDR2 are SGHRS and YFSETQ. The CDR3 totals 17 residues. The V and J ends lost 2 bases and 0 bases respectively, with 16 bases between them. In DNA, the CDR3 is TGCGCCAGCAGCTTTTCCCCGGACAGACATAGCACAGATACGCAGTATTTT. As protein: CASSFSPDRHSTDTQYF. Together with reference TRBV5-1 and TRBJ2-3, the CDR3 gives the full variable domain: KAGVTQTPRYLIKTRGQQVTLSCSPISGHRSVSWYQQTPGQGLQFLFEYFSETQRNKGNFPGRFSGRQFSNSRSEMNVSTLELGDSALYLCASSFSPDRHSTDTQYFGPGTRLTVL.

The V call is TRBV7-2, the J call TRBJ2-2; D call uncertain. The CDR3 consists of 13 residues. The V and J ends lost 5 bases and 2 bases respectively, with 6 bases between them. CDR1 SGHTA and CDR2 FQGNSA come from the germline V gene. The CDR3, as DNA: TGTGCCAGCAGCCCCTCAAACACCGGGGAGCTGTTTTTT. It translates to CASSPSNTGELFF.

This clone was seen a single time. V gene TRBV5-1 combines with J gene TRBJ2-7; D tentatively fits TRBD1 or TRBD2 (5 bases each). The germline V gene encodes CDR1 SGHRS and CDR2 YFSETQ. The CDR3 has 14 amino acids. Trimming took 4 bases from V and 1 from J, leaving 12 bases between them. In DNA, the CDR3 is TGCGCCAGCAGCCGGTGGGACGGTTCCTACGAGCAGTACTTC. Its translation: CASSRWDGSYEQYF.

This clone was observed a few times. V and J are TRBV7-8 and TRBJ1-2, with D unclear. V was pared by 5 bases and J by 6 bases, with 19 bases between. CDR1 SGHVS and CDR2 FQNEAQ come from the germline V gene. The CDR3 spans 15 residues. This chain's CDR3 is CASSPFRRDYNGYTF. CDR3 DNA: TGTGCCAGCAGCCCTTTCCGTAGGGATTACAATGGCTACACCTTC. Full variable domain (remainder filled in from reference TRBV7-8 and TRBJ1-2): GAGVSQSPRYKVAKRGQDVALRCDPISGHVSLFWYQQALGQGPEFLTYFQNEAQLDKSGLPSDRFFAERPEGSVSTLKIQRTQQEDSAVYLCASSPFRRDYNGYTFGSGTRLTVV.

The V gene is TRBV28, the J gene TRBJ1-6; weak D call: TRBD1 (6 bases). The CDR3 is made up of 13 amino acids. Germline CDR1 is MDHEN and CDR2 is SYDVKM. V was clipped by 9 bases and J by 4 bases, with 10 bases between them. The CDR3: CASTGQYNSPLHF. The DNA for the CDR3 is TGTGCCAGTACAGGACAGTATAATTCACCCCTCCACTTT.

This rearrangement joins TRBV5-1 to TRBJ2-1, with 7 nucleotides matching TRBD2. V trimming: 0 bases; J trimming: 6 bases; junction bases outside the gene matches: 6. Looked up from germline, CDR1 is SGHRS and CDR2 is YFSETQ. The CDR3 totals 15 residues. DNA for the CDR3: TGCGCCAGCAGCTTGGAGGGACTAAGGATCAATGAGCAGTTCTTC. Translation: CASSLEGLRINEQFF.

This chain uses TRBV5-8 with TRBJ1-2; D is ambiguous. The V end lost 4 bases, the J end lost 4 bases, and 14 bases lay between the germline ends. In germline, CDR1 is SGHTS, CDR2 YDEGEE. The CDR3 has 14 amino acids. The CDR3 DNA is TGTGCCAGCAGCAATCGAGGGCCTTTCTATGGCTACACCTTC. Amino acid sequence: CASSNRGPFYGYTF. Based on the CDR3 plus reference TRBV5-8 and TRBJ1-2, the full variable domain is EAGVTQSPTHLIKTRGQQATLRCSPISGHTSVYWYQQALGLGLQFLLWYDEGEERNRGNFPPRFSGRQFPNYSSELNVNALELEDSALYLCASSNRGPFYGYTFGSGTRLTVV.

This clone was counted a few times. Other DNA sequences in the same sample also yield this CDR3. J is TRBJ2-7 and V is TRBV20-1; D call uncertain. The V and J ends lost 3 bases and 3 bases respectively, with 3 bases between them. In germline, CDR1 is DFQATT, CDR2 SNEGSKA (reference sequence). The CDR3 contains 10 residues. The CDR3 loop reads CSARIYEQYF. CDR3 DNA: TGCAGTGCTAGGATCTACGAGCAGTACTTC.

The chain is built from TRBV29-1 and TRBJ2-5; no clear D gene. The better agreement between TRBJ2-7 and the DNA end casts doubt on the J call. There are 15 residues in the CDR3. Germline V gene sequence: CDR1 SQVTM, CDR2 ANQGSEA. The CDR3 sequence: CSVYDSGESPYEQYF. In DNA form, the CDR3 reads TGCAGCGTTTACGATTCTGGAGAGTCCCCCTACGAGCAGTACTTC.

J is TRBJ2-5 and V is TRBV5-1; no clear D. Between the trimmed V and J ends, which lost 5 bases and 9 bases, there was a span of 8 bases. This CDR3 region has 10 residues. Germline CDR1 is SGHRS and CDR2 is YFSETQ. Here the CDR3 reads CASRGISQYF. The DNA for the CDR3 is TGCGCCAGCAGAGGGATTTCCCAGTACTTC.

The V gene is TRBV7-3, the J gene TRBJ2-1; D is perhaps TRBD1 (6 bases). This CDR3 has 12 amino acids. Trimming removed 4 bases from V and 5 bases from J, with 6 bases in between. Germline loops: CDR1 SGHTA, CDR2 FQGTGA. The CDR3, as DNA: TGTGCCAGCAGCTGGGACAACAATGAGCAGTTCTTC. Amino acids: CASSWDNNEQFF.

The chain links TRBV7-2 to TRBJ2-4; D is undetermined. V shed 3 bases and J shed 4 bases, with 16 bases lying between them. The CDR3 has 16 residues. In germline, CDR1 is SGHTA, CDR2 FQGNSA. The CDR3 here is CASSFTELGEKNIQYF. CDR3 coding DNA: TGTGCCAGCAGCTTTACGGAACTCGGAGAGAAAAACATTCAGTACTTC.

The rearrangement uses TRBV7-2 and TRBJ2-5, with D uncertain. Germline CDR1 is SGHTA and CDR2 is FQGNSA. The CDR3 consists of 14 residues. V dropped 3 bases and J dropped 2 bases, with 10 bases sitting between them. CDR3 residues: CASSLIGLQETQYF. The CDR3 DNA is TGTGCCAGCAGCTTGATAGGGCTACAAGAGACCCAGTACTTC.

This CDR3 reads CASSEYGAQVVNEQFF. The DNA of the CDR3 is TGTGCCAGCAGTGAATATGGGGCCCAGGTGGTGAATGAGCAGTTCTTC. This chain uses TRBV25-1 with TRBJ2-1; perhaps TRBD1 as D (5 bases). The CDR3 runs 16 residues. V was clipped by 0 bases and J by 7 bases, with 16 bases between them. CDR1 and CDR2 (germline): MGHDK, SYGVNS.

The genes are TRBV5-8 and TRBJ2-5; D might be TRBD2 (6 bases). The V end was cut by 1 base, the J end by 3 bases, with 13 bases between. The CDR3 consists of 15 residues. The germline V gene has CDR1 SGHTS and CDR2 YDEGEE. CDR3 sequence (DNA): TGTGCCAGCAGCTTGTTTCGGGGACTGAAAGAGACCCAGTACTTC. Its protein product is CASSLFRGLKETQYF.

CDR3 DNA sequence: TGTGCCAGCAGCTCTGGAGGGACAGGATCCTACGAGCAGTACTTC. Translation: CASSSGGTGSYEQYF. This chain links TRBV11-3 with TRBJ2-7, with TRBD1 identical over 8 bases. Germline lookup yields CDR1 SGHNT and CDR2 YENEEA. The V segment lost 4 bases and the J segment 1 base; nucleotides outside the gene matches: 6. The CDR3 has 15 residues.

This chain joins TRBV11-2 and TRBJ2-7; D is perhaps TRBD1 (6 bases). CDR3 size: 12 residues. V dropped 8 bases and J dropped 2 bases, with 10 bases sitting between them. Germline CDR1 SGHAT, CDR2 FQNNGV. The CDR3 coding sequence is TGTGCCAGCCGCCGGGACACCTACGAGCAGTACTTC. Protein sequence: CASRRDTYEQYF.

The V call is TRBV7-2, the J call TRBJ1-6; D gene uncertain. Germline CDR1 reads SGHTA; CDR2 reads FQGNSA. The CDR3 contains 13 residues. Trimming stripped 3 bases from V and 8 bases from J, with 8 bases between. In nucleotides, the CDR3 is TGTGCCAGCAGCTTGTCCTTAGATTCACCCCTCCACTTT. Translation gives CASSLSLDSPLHF. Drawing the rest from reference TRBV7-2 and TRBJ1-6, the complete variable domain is GAGVSQSPSNKVTEKGKDVELRCDPISGHTALYWYRQSLGQGLEFLIYFQGNSAPDKSGLPSDRFSAERTGGSVSTLTIQRTQQEDSAVYLCASSLSLDSPLHFGNGTRLTVT.

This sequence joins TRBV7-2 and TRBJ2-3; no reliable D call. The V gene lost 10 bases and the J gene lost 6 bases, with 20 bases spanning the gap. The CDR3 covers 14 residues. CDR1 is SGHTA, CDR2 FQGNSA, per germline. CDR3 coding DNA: TGTGCCATCTCGACCCGGCCCCCACCCGATACGCAGTATTTT. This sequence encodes CAISTRPPPDTQYF.

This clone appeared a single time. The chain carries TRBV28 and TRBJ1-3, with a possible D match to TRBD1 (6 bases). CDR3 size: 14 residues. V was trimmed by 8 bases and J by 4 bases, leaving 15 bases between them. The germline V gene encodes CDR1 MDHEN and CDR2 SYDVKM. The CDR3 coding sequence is TGTGCCAGCGGACAGACCTTTCTGGGAAACACCATATATTTT. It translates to CASGQTFLGNTIYF.

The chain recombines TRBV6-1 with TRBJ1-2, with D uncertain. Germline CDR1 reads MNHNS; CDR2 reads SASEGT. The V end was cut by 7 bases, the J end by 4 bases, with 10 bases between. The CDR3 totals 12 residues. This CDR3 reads CASTEGFYGYTF. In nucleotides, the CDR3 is TGTGCCAGCACGGAGGGCTTCTATGGCTACACCTTC.

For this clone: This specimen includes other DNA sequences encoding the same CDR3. The CDR3, as DNA: TGCGCCAGCAGCTTGGAGGGCCCCACCTACAATGAGCAGTTCTTC. Translation gives CASSLEGPTYNEQFF. The chain links TRBV5-1 to TRBJ2-1, with no clear D. The CDR3 has 15 residues. Germline-derived CDR1 and CDR2 are SGHRS and YFSETQ. V lost 0 bases to trimming and J lost 2 bases, with 9 bases between them.